This T cell receptor beta chain was observed in a study of vaccination effects on CD4 cells after COVID-19. Upon completion of 10 to 11 days in culture, CD4+ T cells were isolated. The sample holds a few counts of this clone. Its antigen is not known. Germline values: CDR1 KGHSH, CDR2 LQKENI. V gave up 3 bases and J gave up 6 bases, with 12 bases separating them. The CDR3 is 14 residues long. Points from the study as a whole: Sampling in the study covered few convalescent patients and included no early post-infection timepoints. Clones induced by infection and by vaccine showed marked clonal contraction late after vaccination.

The protocol was immunoSEQ multiplex PCR, while the TCRdb copy is restricted to in-frame clones and leaves out a portion. The sample carries 25,000 to 35,000 clones, 70% recorded once. The V call is TRBV18, the J call TRBJ1-5; TRBD1 is a possible D gene (6 bases). Sequenced here: CD4+ T cells from PBMCs cultured without peptide, sampled before COVID-19 vaccination. The TCR was taken from a human donor who received a COVID-19 vaccine. The CDR3: CASSPSGAGQPQHF. CDR3 nucleotides: TGTGCCAGCTCACCTTCAGGGGCGGGTCAGCCCCAGCATTTT. The whole variable domain, remainder taken from reference TRBV18 and TRBJ1-5, is NAGVMQNPRHLVRRRGQEARLRCSPMKGHSHVYWYRQLPEEGLKFMVYLQKENIIDESGMPKERFSAEFPKEGPSILRIQQVVRGDSAAYFCASSPSGAGQPQHFGDGTRLSIL.